This record covers a single T cell receptor beta chain. Its antigen target is currently unknown. Per-nucleotide qualities are absent, and no much larger clonotype sits a single base away. Sorting staining used anti-CD3, anti-CD4, anti-CD8 and a Vbeta20 antibody from the IOTest Beta Mark kit on a FACSAria III, with purity above 98%. Peripheral blood was drawn into sodium heparin tubes, and mononuclear cells were separated by Ficoll-Paque PLUS density gradient centrifugation. CD4+ Vbeta20+, CD4+ Vbeta20-, and CD8+ T cell fractions were FACS-sorted before TCRbeta deep sequencing. The CDR3 has 15 amino acids, counting the end cysteine and phenylalanine. The only DNA kept is the CDR3, 45 bases in frame from the first base. The germline V gene specifies SNHLY as CDR1 and FYNNEI as CDR2. Germline trimming amounts to 7 bases on V and 6 bases on J, with 7 as the count of junction bases outside the gene matches.

The sample is drawn from a study of somatic mutations in T cells in chronic GVHD (dated by TCRdb to the early 2020s). Genomic DNA was isolated and then used for TCRbeta deep sequencing. TCRbeta CDR3 sequencing and initial data processing were performed with the immunoSEQ assay as a commercial service. In the source study's methods: IMGT was used to annotate V, D, J genes, while reads were demultiplexed, adapter and primer sequences were stripped out, and similar clones were merged through frequency-ratio clustering. TCRdb holds this immuneACCESS table with in-frame rearrangements only. Some clones are missing; in checked studies, unresolved V genes explain under half, and the rest has no known cause. For V, J and clone size, that table is used; D and trimming come from the DNA. For this sample there are roughly 15,000 clones; around four fifths appear just once. The top ten clonotypes cover roughly 30% of the sample.

The chain was built from TRBV2 and TRBJ2-2, and TRBD1 matches 11 of the central bases. The sequence was obtained from a male patient between 45 and 60 years old with chronic graft-versus-host disease. It is possible that, after a transplant, some T cells come from the graft donor. Sequencing was carried out using Vbeta20-negative CD4+ T cells from blood. The sample's cell subset or site label is to be understood as: CD4+ T cells sorted as TCR Vbeta20 negative by flow cytometry. The nucleotide sequence reads TGTGCCAGCATTTCGGACAGGGGGCGTGCCGGGGAGCTGTTTTTT. Translated, it reads CASISDRGRAGELFF.